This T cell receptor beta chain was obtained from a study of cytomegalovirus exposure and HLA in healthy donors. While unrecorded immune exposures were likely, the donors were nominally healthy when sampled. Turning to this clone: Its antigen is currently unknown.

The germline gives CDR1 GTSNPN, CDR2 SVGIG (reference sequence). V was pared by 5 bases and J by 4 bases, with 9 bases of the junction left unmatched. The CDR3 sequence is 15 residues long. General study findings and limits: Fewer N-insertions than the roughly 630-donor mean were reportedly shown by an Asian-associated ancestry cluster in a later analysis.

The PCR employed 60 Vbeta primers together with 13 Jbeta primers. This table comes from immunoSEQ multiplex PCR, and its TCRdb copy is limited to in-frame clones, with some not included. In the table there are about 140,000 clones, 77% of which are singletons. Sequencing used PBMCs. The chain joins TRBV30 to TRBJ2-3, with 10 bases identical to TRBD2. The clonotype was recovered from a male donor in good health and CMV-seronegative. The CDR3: CAWAILAGGADTQYF. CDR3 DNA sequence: TGTGCCTGGGCAATTTTAGCGGGAGGCGCAGATACGCAGTATTTT.